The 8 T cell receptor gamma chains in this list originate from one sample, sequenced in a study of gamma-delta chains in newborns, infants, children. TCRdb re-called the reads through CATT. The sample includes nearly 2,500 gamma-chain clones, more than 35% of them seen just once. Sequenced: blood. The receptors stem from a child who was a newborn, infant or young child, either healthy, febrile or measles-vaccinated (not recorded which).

CDR3: CATWDWANYYKKLF. The CDR3 nucleotides are TGTGCCACCTGGGATTGGGCGAATTATTATAAGAAACTCTTT. The rearrangement uses TRGV2 and TRGJ1 or TRGJ2. Matching the DNA to germline supplied the J gene, which TCRdb does not give. Losses at the gene ends were 4 bases for V and 0 bases for J; bases not matched to a gene: 6. The CDR3 is made up of 14 amino acids. Per germline, CDR1 EGSNGY and CDR2 YDSYNSKV.

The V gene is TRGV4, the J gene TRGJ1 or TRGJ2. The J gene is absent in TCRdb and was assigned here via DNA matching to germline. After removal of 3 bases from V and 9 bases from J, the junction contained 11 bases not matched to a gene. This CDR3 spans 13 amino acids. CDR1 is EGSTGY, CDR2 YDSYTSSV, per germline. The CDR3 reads CATWDIGSPKKLF. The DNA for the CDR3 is TGTGCCACCTGGGATATCGGCTCCCCTAAGAAACTCTTT.

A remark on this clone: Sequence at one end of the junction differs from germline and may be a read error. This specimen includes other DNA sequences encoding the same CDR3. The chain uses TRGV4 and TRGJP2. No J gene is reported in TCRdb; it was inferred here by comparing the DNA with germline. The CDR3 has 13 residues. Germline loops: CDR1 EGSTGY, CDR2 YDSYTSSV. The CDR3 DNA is TGCGCCACCTGGGATACTAGTGATTGGATCAAGACGTTT. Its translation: CATWDTSDWIKTF.

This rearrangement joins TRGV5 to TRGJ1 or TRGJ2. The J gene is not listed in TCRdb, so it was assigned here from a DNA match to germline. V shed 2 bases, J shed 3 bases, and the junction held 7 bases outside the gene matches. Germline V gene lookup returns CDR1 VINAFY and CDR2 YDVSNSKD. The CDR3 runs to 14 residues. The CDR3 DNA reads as TGTGCCACCTGGGACAAGCTCCTTTATTATAAGAAACTCTTT. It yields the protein CATWDKLLYYKKLF.

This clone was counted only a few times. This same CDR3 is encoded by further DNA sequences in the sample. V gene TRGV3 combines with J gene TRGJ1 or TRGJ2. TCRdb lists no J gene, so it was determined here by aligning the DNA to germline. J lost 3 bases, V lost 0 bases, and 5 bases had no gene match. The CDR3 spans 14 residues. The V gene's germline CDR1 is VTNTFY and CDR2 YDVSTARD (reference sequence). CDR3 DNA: TGTGCCACCTGGGACAGGCCCATTTATTATAAGAAACTCTTT. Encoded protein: CATWDRPIYYKKLF.

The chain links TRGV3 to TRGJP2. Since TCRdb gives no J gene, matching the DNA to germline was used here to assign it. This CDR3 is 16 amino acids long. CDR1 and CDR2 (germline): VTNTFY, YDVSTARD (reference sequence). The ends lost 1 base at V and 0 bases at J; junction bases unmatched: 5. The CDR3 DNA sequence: TGTGCCACCTGGGACAGACCCGATAGTAGTGATTGGATCAAGACGTTT. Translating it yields CATWDRPDSSDWIKTF.

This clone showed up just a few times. The DNA for the CDR3 is TGTGCCACCTGGGACAGGCGTCGTAGTAGTGATTGGATCAAGACGTTT. It encodes CATWDRRRSSDWIKTF. V gene TRGV3 combines with J gene TRGJP2. TCRdb supplies no J gene; here it was assigned by aligning the nucleotide sequence to germline. This CDR3 comprises 16 residues. J gave up 1 base and V 0 bases, and 5 bases lay outside the gene matches. CDR1 VTNTFY and CDR2 YDVSTARD come from the germline V gene (reference sequence).

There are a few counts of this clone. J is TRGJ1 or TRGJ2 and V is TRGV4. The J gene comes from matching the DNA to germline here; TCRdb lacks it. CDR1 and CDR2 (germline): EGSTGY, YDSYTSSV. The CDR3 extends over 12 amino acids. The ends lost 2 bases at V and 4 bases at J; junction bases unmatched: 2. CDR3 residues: CATWDEYYKKLF. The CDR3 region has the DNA TGTGCCACCTGGGATGAGTATTATAAGAAACTCTTT.